This T cell receptor (beta chain) was observed in a study of OX40 agonist ivuxolimab in advanced cancers. The method was immunoSEQ multiplex PCR; TCRdb's version includes in-frame clones alone and lacks a portion of them. Of about 68,000 clones detected, around nine tenths appear once; the ten largest clones hold around 2%. The sequence derives from an adult with an advanced solid tumor such as melanoma, head and neck, liver or kidney cancer. The input for sequencing was CD4+ or CD8+ T cells sorted from blood, taken in a trial of the OX40 agonist ivuxolimab.

CDR3 sequence reads: CASSPTDGYNEQFF. The DNA of the CDR3 is TGTGCCAGCTCACCAACCGACGGTTACAATGAGCAGTTCTTC. The V and J genes are TRBV18 and TRBJ2-1; D unclear. The CDR3 sequence is 14 residues long. Germline V gene lookup returns CDR1 KGHSH and CDR2 LQKENI. V was shortened by 2 bases and J by 4 bases, with 9 bases between the two germline ends.